A selection of T cell receptor beta chains follows, all from one sample in a study of tumor-infiltrating lymphocytes in primary liver carcinoma. TCRdb reanalysed the multiplex PCR reads using MiXCR and keeps one entry per CDR3 protein. In the table there are hundreds of thousands of distinct CDR3 sequences, about 50% of which are singletons. Sequencing used peripheral blood. The receptor set was obtained from a woman aged 25-40 years with primary liver carcinoma and hepatitis B virus infection. The CDR3 runs from the conserved cysteine through the conserved F or W. The D gene is left open where the match is weak. Some rows mark clone size as missing; the rest say once, few, many or name a class of expanded clone.

clone_size: .; d_call: .; j_call: TRBJ2-1; v_call: TRBV12-3/TRBV12-4; cdr3_aa: CTSSPGRALYNEQFF; cdr3_nt: TGTACCAGCAGCCCGGGCAGGGCTTTATACAATGAGCAGTTCTTC
clone_size: .; d_call: .; j_call: TRBJ2-1; v_call: TRBV11-2; cdr3_aa: CASSLQSSRSTYDEQFF; cdr3_nt: TGTGCCAGCAGCTTACAGTCTAGCCGGAGCACCTACGATGAGCAGTTCTTC
clone_size: .; d_call: .; j_call: TRBJ2-7; v_call: TRBV12-3/TRBV12-4; cdr3_aa: CTSSLEYASREQYF; cdr3_nt: TGTACCAGCAGTTTAGAGTACGCTTCTCGCGAGCAGTACTTC
clone_size: .; d_call: TRBD2; j_call: TRBJ2-1; v_call: TRBV11-2; cdr3_aa: CASSPRTSRDEQFF; cdr3_nt: TGTGCCAGTAGCCCCAGGACTAGCCGGGATGAGCAGTTCTTC
clone_size: .; d_call: .; j_call: TRBJ2-5; v_call: TRBV6-5; cdr3_aa: CASSQSSLAQEIQYF; cdr3_nt: TGTGCCAGCAGTCAGTCGTCCCTTGCTCAGGAGATCCAGTACTTC
clone_size: many; d_call: .; j_call: TRBJ1-5; v_call: TRBV6-5; cdr3_aa: CASSTENQPQHF; cdr3_nt: TGTGCCAGCTCGACAGAGAATCAGCCCCAGCATTTT
clone_size: many; d_call: .; j_call: TRBJ2-1; v_call: TRBV4-1; cdr3_aa: CASSPQVGTLDNEQFF; cdr3_nt: TGCGCCAGCAGCCCCCAAGTAGGGACACTGGACAATGAGCAGTTCTTC
clone_size: .; d_call: .; j_call: TRBJ2-7; v_call: TRBV10-3; cdr3_aa: CAISDGYEQYF; cdr3_nt: TGTGCCATCAGTGATGGCTACGAGCAATACTTC
clone_size: .; d_call: .; j_call: TRBJ1-4; v_call: TRBV12-3/TRBV12-4; cdr3_aa: CASSVQASNEKLFF; cdr3_nt: TGTGCCAGCAGCGTACAAGCAAGCAATGAAAAACTGTTTTTT
clone_size: few; d_call: TRBD2; j_call: TRBJ2-1; v_call: TRBV5-4; cdr3_aa: CASSLNSGNPHEQFF; cdr3_nt: TGTGCCAGCAGCTTAAATAGCGGGAATCCGCATGAGCAGTTCTTC
clone_size: .; d_call: TRBD1; j_call: TRBJ1-2; v_call: TRBV10-3; cdr3_aa: CAISDDRGYGYAF; cdr3_nt: TGTGCCATCAGCGACGACAGGGGATATGGCTACGCCTTC
clone_size: .; d_call: .; j_call: TRBJ2-7; v_call: TRBV6-5; cdr3_aa: CASSFIGTWNNEQYF; cdr3_nt: TGTGCCAGCAGTTTCATCGGGACATGGAACAACGAGCAGTACTTC
clone_size: many; d_call: .; j_call: TRBJ2-7; v_call: TRBV29-1; cdr3_aa: CSVVGGIGEQYF; cdr3_nt: TGCAGCGTTGTAGGGGGGATAGGCGAGCAGTACTTC
clone_size: many; d_call: .; j_call: TRBJ2-3; v_call: TRBV4-3; cdr3_aa: CASSQDGLAADTQYF; cdr3_nt: TGCGCCAGCAGCCAAGATGGATTGGCTGCGGATACGCAGTATTTT